A single sample gave rise to the 6 T cell receptor beta chains below, sequenced in a study of blood T cell repertoires in COVID-19 (TCRdb year 2020). Library method: the immunoSEQ multiplex PCR assay. TCRdb took this table from immuneACCESS and kept in-frame rearrangements with V and J called. Such tables lack part of the clones; where checked against another copy, unresolved V genes explain under half of the gap, and the rest is unexplained. This sample has approximately 220,000 clones in its table, and roughly 89% of those were observed once. About 4% of the sample belongs to the ten largest clones. Sequencing was performed on PBMCs or T cells enriched from blood (not recorded which). The receptors were sampled from a woman aged 40 to 50 with acute COVID-19.

This chain joins TRBV4-3 and TRBJ2-6, with a weak D call TRBD1 (6 bases). Per germline, CDR1 LGHNA and CDR2 YSLEER. With 1 base removed from V and 8 bases from J, the gap between germline ends came to 12 bases. CDR3 length: 15 residues. As DNA, the CDR3 is TGCGCCAGCAGCCAAGCGGTCCAGGGGTCCAACGTCCTGACTTTC. It encodes CASSQAVQGSNVLTF.

The rearrangement links TRBV7-2 to TRBJ1-1; D is unresolved. V lost 5 bases to trimming and J lost 0 bases, with 7 bases between them. The CDR3 runs 13 residues. Germline V gene data show CDR1 as SGHTA and CDR2 as FQGNSA. Here the CDR3 DNA reads TGTGCCAGCAGCCTAGTCATGAACACTGAAGCTTTCTTT. Translation gives CASSLVMNTEAFF.

This clone was observed a single time. The chain is built from TRBV7-2 and TRBJ1-4; possible D gene TRBD1, 6 bases. This CDR3 spans 14 amino acids. In germline, CDR1 is SGHTA, CDR2 FQGNSA. Trimming removed 5 bases from V and 3 bases from J, with 10 bases in between. CDR3 sequence (DNA): TGTGCCAGCAGCCAGACAGGAGCTAATGAAAAACTGTTTTTT. It encodes CASSQTGANEKLFF.

This chain links TRBV5-1 with TRBJ1-1; D uncertain. The V end lost 4 bases, the J end lost 8 bases, and 9 bases lay between the germline ends. The CDR3 totals 11 residues. CDR1 and CDR2 from the germline V gene are SGHRS and YFSETQ. The CDR3 sequence: CASSLGLEAFF. CDR3 sequence (DNA): TGCGCCAGCAGCCTCGGTCTGGAAGCTTTCTTT.

On this clone: Other nucleotide sequences from this sample produce the same CDR3. V gene TRBV29-1 combines with J gene TRBJ1-1, with D possibly TRBD1 on 5 matching bases. In germline, CDR1 is SQVTM, CDR2 ANQGSEA. V lost 5 bases, J lost 1 base, and 8 bases lay in between. This CDR3 region has 12 residues. The CDR3 spells CSVRQGNTEAFF. CDR3 in DNA: TGCAGCGTTCGGCAGGGGAACACTGAAGCTTTCTTT.

The genes are TRBV7-9 and TRBJ2-7; perhaps TRBD1 as D (5 bases). Germline lookup yields CDR1 SEHNR and CDR2 FQNEAQ (reference sequence). The length of the CDR3 is 14 residues. Trimming took off 1 base at V and 6 bases at J, with 13 bases between the two ends. Here the CDR3 DNA reads TGTGCCAGCAGCTTAGGTGCAGGGTATGGCGAGCAGTACTTC. Protein sequence: CASSLGAGYGEQYF.